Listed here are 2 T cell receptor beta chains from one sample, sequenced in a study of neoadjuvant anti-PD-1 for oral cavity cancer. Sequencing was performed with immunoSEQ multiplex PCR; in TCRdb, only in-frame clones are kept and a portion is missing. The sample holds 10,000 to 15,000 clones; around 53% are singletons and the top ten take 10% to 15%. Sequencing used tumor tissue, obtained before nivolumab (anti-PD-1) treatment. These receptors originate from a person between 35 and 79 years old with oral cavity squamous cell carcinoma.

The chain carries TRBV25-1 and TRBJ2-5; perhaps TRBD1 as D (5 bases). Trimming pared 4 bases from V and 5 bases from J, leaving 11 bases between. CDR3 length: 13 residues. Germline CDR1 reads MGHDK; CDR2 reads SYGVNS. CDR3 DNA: TGTGCCAGCAGTGGGGGCACCAGGGAGACCCAGTACTTC. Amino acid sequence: CASSGGTRETQYF.

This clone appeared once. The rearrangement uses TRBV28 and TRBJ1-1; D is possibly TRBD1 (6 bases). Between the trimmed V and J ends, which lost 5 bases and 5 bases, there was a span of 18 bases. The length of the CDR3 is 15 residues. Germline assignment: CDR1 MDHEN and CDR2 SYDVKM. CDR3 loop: CASSPQRGARTEAFF. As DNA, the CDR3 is TGTGCCAGCAGTCCCCAGCGGGGGGCGCGGACTGAAGCTTTCTTT.